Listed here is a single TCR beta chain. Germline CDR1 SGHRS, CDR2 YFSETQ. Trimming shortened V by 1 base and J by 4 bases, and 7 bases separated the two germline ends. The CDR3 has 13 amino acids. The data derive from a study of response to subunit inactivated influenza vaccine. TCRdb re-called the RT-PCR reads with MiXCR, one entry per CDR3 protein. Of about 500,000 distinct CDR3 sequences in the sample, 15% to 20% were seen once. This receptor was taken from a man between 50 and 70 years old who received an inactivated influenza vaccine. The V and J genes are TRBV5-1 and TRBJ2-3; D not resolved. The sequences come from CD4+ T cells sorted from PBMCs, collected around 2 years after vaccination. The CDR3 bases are TGCGCCAGCAGCTTGCTAACCGCAGATACGCAGTATTTT. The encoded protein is CASSLLTADTQYF.